The entry below describes one T cell receptor beta chain. What it recognizes is unknown. Clones were read by immunoSEQ multiplex PCR, and TCRdb kept only the in-frame ones, dropping some. The sample consists of millions of clones, 85% to 95% of them appearing once. Positive CCR7 selection of CD45RO-negative cells yielded the naive CD8 cells, and terminally differentiated effector memory CD45RA+ cells were excluded. Germline assignment: CDR1 SGHVS and CDR2 FQNEAQ. Trimming pared 7 bases from V and 0 bases from J, leaving 13 bases between. The length of the CDR3 is 16 residues. These data are taken from a study of shared clonotypes between healthy human individuals. Study observations and caveats: Lower generation probabilities were found for non-shared clonotypes than for those shared by all four donors. A small donor pool kept down the genetic and exposure-history diversity that was represented. An effect of sequencing depth on clonotype sharing among donors was expected.

The chain joins TRBV7-8 to TRBJ2-6; no clear D gene. This receptor was taken from a man younger than 35 in good health. What was sequenced was naive CD8+ T cells sorted from blood. The CDR3: CASTPGRNSGANVLTF. CDR3 nucleotides: TGTGCCAGCACCCCCGGCAGAAACTCTGGGGCCAACGTCCTGACTTTC.